This T cell receptor (beta chain) was retrieved from a study of blood T cell repertoires in COVID-19. Overall study context: The analysed material was cDNA or gDNA that came from T cells, B-cell-depleted T cells, or PBMCs.

The CDR3 is 14 residues long. Germline trimming cut 2 bases from V and 7 bases from J; bases unmatched to any gene: 7. The V gene's germline CDR1 is SGHAT and CDR2 FQNNGV. Generated by immunoSEQ multiplex PCR, the TCRdb table keeps only in-frame clones and is missing some. The sample lists more than 85,000 clones, about 90% occurring once. The sequencing sample was made of peripheral blood. The source is a man in his 70s with acute or convalescent COVID-19. The V and J genes are TRBV11-2 and TRBJ1-2; 7 nucleotides agree with TRBD1. The CDR3 protein is CASSLSEGASGYTF. Here the CDR3 DNA reads TGTGCCAGCAGCTTAAGCGAGGGGGCAAGTGGCTACACCTTC.